The clone carrying this T cell receptor (beta chain) was detected ten times or more. Its antigen is unidentified. The CDR3 has 16 residues. The germline gives CDR1 SGHTA, CDR2 FQGTGA. Between the trimmed V and J ends, which lost 5 bases and 0 bases, there was a span of 14 bases. In patients aged 18 to 65, hyperthyroidism was newly diagnosed, with duration under 2 months. Researchers took RNA transcripts and amplified the TCR beta CDR3 regions from them. TCR CDR3 regions were first amplified by RT-PCR with HTBI primers. TCRdb reprocessed the multiplex PCR reads with MiXCR, giving one entry per CDR3 protein. The sample records approximately 400,000 distinct CDR3 sequences, about 15% being singletons. The data originate from a study of T cells in Graves' hyperthyroidism and ophthalmopathy. Study-wide points: Before onset, ophthalmopathy was predicted by the model a median about six months earlier. Blood shared most expanded thyroid clonotypes above 0.001.

J is TRBJ2-1 and V is TRBV7-3; D gene uncertain. This TCR was sampled from a woman in her thirties with Graves' hyperthyroidism. The sample taken for sequencing was blood. In DNA, the CDR3 is TGTGCCAGCAGCACCTCCGACCAGAGCTCCTACAATGAGCAGTTCTTC. Translation gives CASSTSDQSSYNEQFF.